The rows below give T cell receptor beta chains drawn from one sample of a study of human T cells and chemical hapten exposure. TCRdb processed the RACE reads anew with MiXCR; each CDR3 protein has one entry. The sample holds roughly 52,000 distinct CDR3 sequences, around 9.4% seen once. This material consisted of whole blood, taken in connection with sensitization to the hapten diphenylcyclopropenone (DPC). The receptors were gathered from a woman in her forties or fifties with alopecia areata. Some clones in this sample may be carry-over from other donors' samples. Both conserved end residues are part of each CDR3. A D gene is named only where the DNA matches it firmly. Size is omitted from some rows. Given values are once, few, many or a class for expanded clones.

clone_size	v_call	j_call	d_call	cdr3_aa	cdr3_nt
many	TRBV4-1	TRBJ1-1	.	CASRAPVYRGFGNTEAFF	TGCGCCAGCAGAGCCCCGGTATATCGAGGTTTTGGGAACACTGAAGCTTTCTTT
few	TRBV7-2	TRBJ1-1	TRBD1	CASSVQGASFYTEAFF	TGTGCCAGCAGTGTACAGGGGGCGAGTTTCTACACTGAAGCTTTCTTT
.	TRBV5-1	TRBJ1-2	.	CASTQEPRDGANYGYTF	TGCGCCAGCACTCAAGAACCCCGGGACGGAGCTAACTATGGCTACACCTTC
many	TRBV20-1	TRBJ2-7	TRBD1	CSARNRGYYEQYF	TGCAGTGCGAGAAACAGGGGCTACTACGAGCAGTACTTC
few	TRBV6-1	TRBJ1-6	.	CAISRLGEGSSYNSPLHF	TGTGCCATTTCTAGGTTAGGAGAGGGCTCGTCCTATAATTCACCCCTCCACTTT
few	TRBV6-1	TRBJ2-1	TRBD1	CASETGLGSYNEQFF	TGTGCCAGCGAGACAGGGCTTGGCTCCTACAATGAGCAGTTCTTC
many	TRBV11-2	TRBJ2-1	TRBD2	CASSGLAGAGNEQFF	TGTGCCAGCAGCGGACTAGCGGGAGCGGGCAATGAGCAGTTCTTC
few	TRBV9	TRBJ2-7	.	CASSVGVPSYEQYF	TGTGCCAGCAGCGTAGGGGTCCCCTCCTACGAGCAGTACTTC
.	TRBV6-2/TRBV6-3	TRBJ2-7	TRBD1	CASRGGGSYEQYF	TGTGCCAGCAGAGGGGGCGGCTCCTACGAGCAGTACTTC
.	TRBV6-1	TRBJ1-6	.	CASTPQIYSPLHF	TGTGCCAGCACCCCACAGATTTATTCACCCCTCCACTTT
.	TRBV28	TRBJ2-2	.	CASGGHQFTGELFF	TGTGCCAGCGGGGGGCATCAGTTCACCGGGGAGCTGTTTTTT
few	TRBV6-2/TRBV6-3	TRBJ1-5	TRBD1	CASRLNTGGGNQPQHF	TGTGCCAGCAGGTTAAATACAGGGGGCGGCAATCAGCCCCAGCATTTT
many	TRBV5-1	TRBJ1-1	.	CASSYTSGTAGTEAFF	TGCGCCAGCAGCTACACATCCGGGACCGCGGGCACTGAAGCTTTCTTT
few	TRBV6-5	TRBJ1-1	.	CASSYSRVAGTEAFF	TGTGCCAGCAGTTACTCTAGGGTGGCGGGCACTGAAGCTTTCTTT
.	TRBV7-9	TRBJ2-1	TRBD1	CASSFSRGSYNEQFF	TGTGCCAGCAGCTTTAGCAGGGGGTCCTACAATGAGCAGTTCTTC
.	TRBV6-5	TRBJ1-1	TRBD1	CASSYGTGGYSAFF	TGTGCCAGCAGTTACGGGACAGGGGGGTACTCAGCTTTCTTT
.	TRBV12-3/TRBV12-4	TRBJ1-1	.	CASSFGGRGEAFF	TGTGCCAGCAGTTTCGGGGGCCGCGGTGAAGCTTTCTTT
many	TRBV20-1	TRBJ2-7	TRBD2	CSARVLAGDDEQYF	TGCAGTGCTAGAGTTCTAGCGGGAGACGACGAGCAGTACTTC
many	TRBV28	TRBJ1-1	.	CASSPAGTLNTEAFF	TGTGCCAGCAGTCCTGCCGGGACGTTGAACACTGAAGCTTTCTTT
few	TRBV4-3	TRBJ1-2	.	CASSQGWGANGYTF	TGCGCCAGCAGCCAGGGATGGGGGGCGAATGGCTACACCTTC
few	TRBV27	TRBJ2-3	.	CASNWPGPDTQYF	TGTGCCAGCAATTGGCCGGGCCCAGATACGCAGTATTTT
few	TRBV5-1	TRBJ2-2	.	CASSFRGTYTGELFF	TGCGCCAGCAGCTTTCGGGGGACATACACCGGGGAGCTGTTTTTT
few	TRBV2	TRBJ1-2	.	CASSPAPFNYGYTF	TGTGCCAGCAGTCCTGCCCCCTTTAACTATGGCTACACCTTC
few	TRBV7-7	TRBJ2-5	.	CASSPLGGRETQYF	TGTGCCAGCAGCCCTCTAGGTGGGCGAGAGACCCAGTACTTC
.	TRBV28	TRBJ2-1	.	CASSLPREVNEQFF	TGTGCCAGCAGTTTACCGCGCGAGGTGAATGAGCAGTTCTTC
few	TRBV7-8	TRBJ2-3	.	CASTLGDTQYF	TGTGCCAGCACCCTGGGGGATACGCAGTATTTT
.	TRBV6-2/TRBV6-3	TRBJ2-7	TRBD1	CASSLGQWATYEQYF	TGTGCCAGCAGCCTGGGACAGTGGGCCACCTACGAGCAGTACTTC
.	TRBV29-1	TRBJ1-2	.	CSVTTVAGYTF	TGCAGCGTTACTACGGTCGCGGGCTACACCTTC
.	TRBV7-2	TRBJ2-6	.	CASSPSRGANVLTF	TGTGCCAGCAGCCCCTCTCGGGGGGCCAACGTCCTGACTTTC
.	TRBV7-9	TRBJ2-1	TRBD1	CASSPPTGRSYNEQFF	TGTGCCAGCAGCCCTCCGACAGGGCGCTCCTACAATGAGCAGTTCTTC
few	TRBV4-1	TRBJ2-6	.	CASSQDRRQGYPSGANVLTF	TGCGCCAGCAGCCAAGATCGTCGGCAGGGATATCCCTCTGGGGCCAACGTCCTGACTTTC
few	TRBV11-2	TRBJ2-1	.	CASSKDTGSYNEQFF	TGTGCCAGCAGCAAGGACACCGGATCCTACAATGAGCAGTTCTTC
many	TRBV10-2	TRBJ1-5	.	CASSDRAENQPQHF	TGCGCCAGCAGTGATAGGGCTGAAAATCAGCCCCAGCATTTT
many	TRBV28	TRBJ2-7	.	CASSHRDYEQYF	TGTGCCAGCAGTCACAGGGATTACGAGCAGTACTTC
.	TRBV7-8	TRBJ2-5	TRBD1	CASSLVPRRDRGQETQYF	TGTGCCAGCAGCTTAGTCCCCCGCCGGGACAGGGGTCAAGAGACCCAGTACTTC
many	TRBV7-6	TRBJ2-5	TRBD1	CASSDTRTRGQETQYF	TGTGCCAGCAGCGATACTAGGACCAGGGGGCAAGAGACCCAGTACTTC
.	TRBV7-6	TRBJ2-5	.	CASSVSTGFHETQYF	TGTGCCAGCAGCGTATCCACAGGGTTTCATGAGACCCAGTACTTC
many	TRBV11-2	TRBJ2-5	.	CASSLQGLQETQYF	TGTGCCAGCAGCCTACAGGGCTTACAAGAGACCCAGTACTTC
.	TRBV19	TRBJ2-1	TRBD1	CASRLAGGNEQFF	TGTGCCAGTCGATTAGCAGGGGGCAATGAGCAGTTCTTC
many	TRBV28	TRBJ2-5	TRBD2	CASSFGLTSGGQETQYF	TGTGCCAGCAGTTTTGGTTTGACTAGCGGGGGGCAAGAGACCCAGTACTTC
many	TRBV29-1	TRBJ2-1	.	CSVEGKYNEQFF	TGCAGCGTTGAAGGGAAGTACAATGAGCAGTTCTTC
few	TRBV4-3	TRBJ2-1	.	CASSQGSAGPNEQFF	TGCGCCAGCAGCCAAGGGTCCGCGGGGCCCAATGAGCAGTTCTTC
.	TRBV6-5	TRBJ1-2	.	CASNGRYDGYTF	TGTGCCAGCAACGGCAGATACGATGGCTACACCTTC
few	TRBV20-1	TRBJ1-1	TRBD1	CSARTGGTEAFF	TGCAGTGCTAGAACAGGGGGAACTGAAGCTTTCTTT
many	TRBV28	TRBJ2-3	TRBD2	CASRWTSISDTQYF	TGTGCCAGCAGGTGGACTAGTATTTCAGATACGCAGTATTTT
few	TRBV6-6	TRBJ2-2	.	CASPYSVGELFF	TGTGCCAGCCCCTATTCCGTCGGGGAGCTGTTTTTT
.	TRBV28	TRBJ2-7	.	CASSFMIYEQYF	TGTGCCAGCAGTTTTATGATCTACGAGCAGTACTTC
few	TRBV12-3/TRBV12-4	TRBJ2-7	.	CASSSQIYEQYF	TGTGCCAGCAGTTCACAGATCTACGAGCAGTACTTC